This passage covers 7 T cell receptor beta chains from one sample sequenced in a study of blood T cell repertoires in COVID-19. Here immunoSEQ multiplex PCR was the method, and the copy in TCRdb shows in-frame clones only, minus some. The profile shows 400,000 or so clones, 80% to 90% of them singletons. Input material: PBMCs or T cells enriched from blood (not recorded which). The source of these receptors is a middle-aged man in a cohort exposed to, infected with or recovered from COVID-19 (not recorded which).

V and J are TRBV5-5 and TRBJ1-4, with D hard to call. V lost 4 bases to trimming and J lost 8 bases, with 15 bases between them. This CDR3 contains 14 residues. CDR1 is SGHKS and CDR2 is YYEKEE in the germline V gene (reference sequence). In nucleotides, the CDR3 is TGTGCCAGCAGCATAGGTTTCCGCGGGGAAAAACTGTTTTTT. It codes for CASSIGFRGEKLFF.

The rearrangement uses TRBV7-2 and TRBJ2-1; D unresolved. V was clipped by 2 bases and J by 8 bases, with 13 bases between them. From germline, CDR1 is SGHTA and CDR2 FQGNSA. CDR3 length: 14 amino acids. CDR3 amino acids: CASSLFPTRDEQFF. CDR3 sequence (DNA): TGTGCCAGCAGCTTATTCCCCACCCGGGATGAGCAGTTCTTC.

V and J are TRBV6-1 and TRBJ1-2, with D uncertain. V shed 3 bases and J shed 10 bases, with 9 bases lying between them. CDR1 is MNHNS, CDR2 SASEGT, per germline. There are 11 residues in the CDR3. The CDR3 nucleotides read TGTGCCAGCAGTGACCCACGGTTCTACACCTTC. Translating it yields CASSDPRFYTF.

The chain recombines TRBV18 with TRBJ2-2, with no clear D. Trimming cost V 1 base and J 0 bases, with 9 bases left between them. CDR1 KGHSH and CDR2 LQKENI come from the germline V gene. The CDR3 covers 16 residues. The DNA of the CDR3 is TGTGCCAGCTCACCACAAGGAGTCGCGAACACCGGGGAGCTGTTTTTT. It translates to CASSPQGVANTGELFF.

The rearrangement uses TRBV4-1 and TRBJ1-2; 7 bases are a match to TRBD1. Germline assignment: CDR1 MGHRA and CDR2 YSYEKL. The CDR3 length is 15 residues. The trim removed 4 bases at V and 2 bases at J, leaving 7 bases unmatched. CDR3 amino acids: CASSPGQAENYGYTF. The CDR3 coding sequence is TGCGCCAGCAGCCCAGGACAGGCGGAAAACTATGGCTACACCTTC.

V usage is TRBV2 and J usage is TRBJ2-7, with 7 bases fitting TRBD1. This CDR3 is built from 15 residues. Per germline, CDR1 SNHLY and CDR2 FYNNEI. With 6 bases clipped from V and 5 bases from J, the junction kept 13 bases outside the gene matches. The DNA for the CDR3 is TGTGCCAGCAGGTCGCGAGAACAGGGGTACCACGAGCAGTACTTC. Its protein is CASRSREQGYHEQYF. Supplemented by reference TRBV2 and TRBJ2-7, the full variable domain reads EPEVTQTPSHQVTQMGQEVILRCVPISNHLYFYWYRQILGQKVEFLVSFYNNEISEKSEIFDDQFSVERPDGSNFTLKIRSTKLEDSAMYFCASRSREQGYHEQYFGPGTRLTVT.

V and J are TRBV19 and TRBJ2-1; 10 positions agree with TRBD1. CDR1 and CDR2 (germline): LNHDA, SQIVND (reference sequence). The CDR3 runs 14 residues. V dropped 1 base and J dropped 7; count of bases not matched to a gene: 1. The CDR3 DNA is TGTGCCAGTAGTATAGGGGACAGGGGTAATGAGCAGTTCTTC. It encodes CASSIGDRGNEQFF.